These 9 T cell receptor beta chains were all obtained from the same sample, sequenced in a study of cytomegalovirus exposure and HLA in healthy donors. It was with 60 Vbeta and 13 Jbeta primers that the PCR ran. Produced via immunoSEQ multiplex PCR; TCRdb's table is partial and in-frame only. This sample carries some 66,000 clones, around 80% of them seen once, and the ten largest clones take approximately 9.9%. Material for sequencing was PBMCs. The receptors derive from a middle-aged man in good health and CMV-seronegative.

This rearrangement joins TRBV5-4 to TRBJ2-3; 8 bases are a match to TRBD2. Per germline, CDR1 SGHNT and CDR2 YYREEE (reference sequence). The V segment lost 2 bases and the J segment 10 bases; nucleotides outside the gene matches: 6. This CDR3 contains 13 residues. The CDR3 nucleotides are TGTGCCAGCAGCTTCGGGGGGGAAGGGGCGCAGTATTTT. It codes for CASSFGGEGAQYF.

The chain uses TRBV6-1 and TRBJ2-7; D might be TRBD1 (6 bases). CDR1 is MNHNS, CDR2 SASEGT, per germline. CDR3 length equals 11 residues. The CDR3 loop reads CVGGLSGEQYF. For the CDR3, the DNA is TGTGTTGGGGGCCTTTCGGGCGAGCAGTACTTC.

This clone was seen more than once but under ten times. This chain joins TRBV6-6 and TRBJ2-5; 8 nucleotides match TRBD1. CDR3 length: 13 amino acids. V was clipped by 8 bases and J by 2 bases; unmatched bases: 4. CDR1 and CDR2 from the germline V gene are MNHNY and SVGAGI (reference sequence). CDR3 region: CASGQGWQETQYF. CDR3 sequence (DNA): TGTGCCAGCGGACAGGGTTGGCAAGAGACCCAGTACTTC.

The V and J genes are TRBV14 and TRBJ2-6, with unresolved D. CDR1 SGHDN and CDR2 FVKESK come from the germline V gene. The V end was cut by 0 bases, the J end by 0 bases, with 6 bases between. CDR3 length: 16 amino acids. The CDR3 reads CASSQDFGSGANVLTF. The CDR3 nucleotides read TGTGCCAGCAGCCAAGATTTCGGCTCTGGGGCCAACGTCCTGACTTTC.

The J gene is TRBJ2-2, the V gene TRBV9; D unresolved. The CDR3 length is 14 residues. Trimming stripped 4 bases from V and 1 base from J, with 8 bases between. CDR1 SGDLS and CDR2 YYNGEE come from the germline V gene. The CDR3 is CASSSPGNTGELFF. CDR3 bases: TGTGCCAGCAGCTCCCCAGGGAACACCGGGGAGCTGTTTTTT. Variable domain in full (rest from reference TRBV9 and TRBJ2-2): DSGVTQTPKHLITATGQRVTLRCSPRSGDLSVYWYQQSLDQGLQFLIQYYNGEERAKGNILERFSAQQFPDLHSELNLSSLELGDSALYFCASSSPGNTGELFFGEGSRLTVL.

The V call is TRBV19, the J call TRBJ1-1; TRBD1 agrees at 7 bases. Germline CDR1 reads LNHDA; CDR2 reads SQIVND (reference sequence). The V segment lost 1 base and the J segment 7 bases; nucleotides outside the gene matches: 3. There are 13 residues in the CDR3. This CDR3 reads CASSIVSGGEAFF. The DNA for the CDR3 is TGTGCCAGTAGTATAGTATCAGGGGGTGAAGCTTTCTTT.

As to this clone: Other DNA variants within this sample encode the same CDR3. The genes are TRBV18 and TRBJ2-2, with D tentatively TRBD2 (6 bases). V was trimmed by 3 bases and J by 0 bases, leaving 8 bases between them. Germline CDR1 and CDR2: KGHSH and LQKENI. The CDR3 totals 15 residues. The CDR3 loop is CASSPAGSNTGELFF. The CDR3 region has the DNA TGTGCCAGCTCACCGGCGGGGTCGAACACCGGGGAGCTGTTTTTT.

V gene TRBV9 combines with J gene TRBJ1-6; D not certain. The CDR3 loop spans 16 amino acids. Trimming took off 3 bases at V and 0 bases at J, with 10 bases between the two ends. CDR1 and CDR2 (germline): SGDLS, YYNGEE. CDR3 region: CASSAGMLSYNSPLHF. CDR3 nucleotide sequence: TGTGCCAGCAGCGCGGGAATGCTCTCCTATAATTCACCCCTCCACTTT.

This clone has only a few counts. The chain links TRBV10-3 to TRBJ2-7, with TRBD1 matching 8 bases. The V gene's germline CDR1 is ENHRY and CDR2 SYGVKD. Trimming took 4 bases from V and 4 from J; bases not matched to a gene: 6. This CDR3 has 14 amino acids. The CDR3 loop is CAISVGRGRYEQYF. Written as DNA, the CDR3 is TGTGCCATCAGTGTTGGCAGGGGGCGATACGAGCAGTACTTC.